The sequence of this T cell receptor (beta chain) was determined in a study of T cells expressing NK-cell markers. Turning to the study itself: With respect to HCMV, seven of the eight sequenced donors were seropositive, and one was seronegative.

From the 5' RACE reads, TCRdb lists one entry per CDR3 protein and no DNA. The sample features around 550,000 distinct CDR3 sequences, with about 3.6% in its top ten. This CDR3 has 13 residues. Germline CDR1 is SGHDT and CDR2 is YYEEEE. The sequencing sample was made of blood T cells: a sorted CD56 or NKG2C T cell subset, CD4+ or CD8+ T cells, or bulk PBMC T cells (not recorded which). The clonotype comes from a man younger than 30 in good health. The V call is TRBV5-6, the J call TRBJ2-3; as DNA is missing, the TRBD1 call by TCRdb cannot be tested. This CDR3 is CASSRDRSRTQYF.